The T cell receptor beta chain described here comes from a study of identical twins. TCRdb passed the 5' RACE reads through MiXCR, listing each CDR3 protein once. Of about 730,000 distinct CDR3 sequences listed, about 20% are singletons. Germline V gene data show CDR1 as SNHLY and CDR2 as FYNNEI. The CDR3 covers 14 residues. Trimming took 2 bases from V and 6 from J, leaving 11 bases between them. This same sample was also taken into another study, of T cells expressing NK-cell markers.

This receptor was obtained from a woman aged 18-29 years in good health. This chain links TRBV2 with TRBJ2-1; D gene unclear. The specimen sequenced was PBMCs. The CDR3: CASSESPAGNEQFF. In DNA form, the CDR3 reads TGTGCCAGCAGTGAATCCCCAGCCGGCAATGAGCAGTTCTTC.